These 8 T cell receptor beta chains were sequenced from one sample in a study of radiation and T cells in renal cell carcinoma. As to time point: baseline pretreatment blood. Treatment given: 15 Gy SBRT to primary tumor, nephrectomy 4 weeks later. The assay was immunoSEQ multiplex PCR, and TCRdb's table has in-frame clones only and misses some. Among 120,000 to 150,000 clones, 75% to 90% were seen once, and the ten largest hold 20% to 25%. The input for sequencing was blood, taken from a patient whose treatment included radiotherapy and nephrectomy. The receptors come from a woman aged 45-59 years with renal cell carcinoma.

The chain employs TRBV27 and TRBJ1-2, with TRBD1 as a possible D gene (5 bases). Germline CDR1 MNHEY, CDR2 SMNVEV (reference sequence). Trimming cost V 5 bases and J 8 bases, with 15 bases left between them. The CDR3 is 13 amino acids. CDR3 DNA sequence: TGTGCCAGCAGTCGGATGGGGGGAAGCGGCTACACCTTC. Its protein is CASSRMGGSGYTF.

This clone was recorded a few times. CDR3 loop: CASSFGGLQPQHF. In DNA form, the CDR3 reads TGTGCCAGCAGCTTCGGGGGGCTTCAGCCCCAGCATTTT. The V and J genes are TRBV7-9 and TRBJ1-5, with TRBD1 as a possible D gene (6 bases). V was cut by 3 bases and J by 6 bases, with 9 bases left in between. The germline CDR1 and CDR2 sequences are SEHNR and FQNEAQ (reference sequence). This CDR3 has 13 residues. Supplemented by reference TRBV7-9 and TRBJ1-5, the full variable domain reads DTGVSQNPRHKITKRGQNVTFRCDPISEHNRLYWYRQTLGQGPEFLTYFQNEAQLEKSRLLSDRFSAERPKGSFSTLEIQRTEQGDSAMYLCASSFGGLQPQHFGDGTRLSIL.

This clone has just a few counts. This sequence joins TRBV29-1 and TRBJ2-1, with 7 bases identical to TRBD2. The CDR3 extends over 17 amino acids. J gave up 7 bases and V 0 bases, and 15 bases lay outside the gene matches. Germline V gene lookup returns CDR1 SQVTM and CDR2 ANQGSEA. This CDR3 reads CSVEDPAETPAGNEQFF. The CDR3 region has the DNA TGCAGCGTTGAAGACCCAGCGGAGACTCCAGCGGGGAATGAGCAGTTCTTC.

The chain joins TRBV6-5 to TRBJ2-7; D is uncertain. The CDR3 covers 15 residues. Between the trimmed V and J ends, which lost 2 bases and 0 bases, there was a span of 11 bases. In germline, CDR1 is MNHEY, CDR2 SVGAGI. In DNA, the CDR3 is TGTGCCAGCAGTTACCGGGCAGCAAGCTCCTACGAGCAGTACTTC. Translation: CASSYRAASSYEQYF.

This clone has just a few counts. This chain links TRBV5-8 with TRBJ2-7, with 9 nucleotides matching TRBD2. This CDR3 is 16 amino acids long. Germline V CDR1 and CDR2: SGHTS, YDEGEE. The V gene end was trimmed by 3 bases and the J gene end by 8 bases; junction bases not matched to a gene: 15. The CDR3 DNA reads TGTGCCAGCAGCTCCCTATTACTAGCGGGTGGCGTCAAGCAGTACTTC. Its protein is CASSSLLLAGGVKQYF. Full variable domain (outside the CDR3, taken from reference TRBV5-8 and TRBJ2-7): EAGVTQSPTHLIKTRGQQATLRCSPISGHTSVYWYQQALGLGLQFLLWYDEGEERNRGNFPPRFSGRQFPNYSSELNVNALELEDSALYLCASSSLLLAGGVKQYFGPGTRLTVT.

V gene TRBV9 combines with J gene TRBJ1-1; D is perhaps TRBD1 (6 bases). CDR1 is SGDLS and CDR2 is YYNGEE in the germline V gene. The CDR3 length is 15 residues. With 5 bases removed from V and 0 bases from J, the gap between germline ends came to 14 bases. CDR3 amino acids: CASRKDSSMNTEAFF. The CDR3 DNA reads as TGTGCCAGCAGGAAGGACAGCTCGATGAACACTGAAGCTTTCTTT.

This clone occurred a few times. J is TRBJ2-1 and V is TRBV7-2, with D perhaps TRBD2 (6 bases). The CDR3 spans 15 residues. V was clipped by 1 base and J by 2 bases, with 9 bases between them. Germline CDR1 reads SGHTA; CDR2 reads FQGNSA. Here the CDR3 reads CASSLDGGTYNEQFF. DNA for the CDR3: TGTGCCAGCAGCTTAGATGGCGGGACCTACAATGAGCAGTTCTTC. The complete variable domain, with remaining parts taken from reference TRBV7-2 and TRBJ2-1, reads GAGVSQSPSNKVTEKGKDVELRCDPISGHTALYWYRQSLGQGLEFLIYFQGNSAPDKSGLPSDRFSAERTGGSVSTLTIQRTQQEDSAVYLCASSLDGGTYNEQFFGPGTRLTVL.

The chain couples TRBV4-1 to TRBJ2-7, with D perhaps TRBD1 (5 bases). Deletions cut 1 base from V and 5 bases from J, with 12 bases between. Germline V gene data show CDR1 as MGHRA and CDR2 as YSYEKL. CDR3 size: 14 residues. The CDR3 spells CASSQAPGQDEQYF. The DNA of the CDR3 is TGCGCCAGCAGCCAAGCTCCAGGGCAGGACGAGCAGTACTTC.